These 16 T cell receptor beta chains were all obtained from the same sample, sequenced in a study of T cells expressing NK-cell markers. TCRdb reanalyzed the 5' RACE reads and collapses them to one entry per CDR3 protein, without DNA. This repertoire comprises roughly 380,000 distinct CDR3 sequences; its ten largest clones make up 5% to 5.5%. Material: blood T cells: a sorted CD56 or NKG2C T cell subset, CD4+ or CD8+ T cells, or bulk PBMC T cells (not recorded which). The source is a man aged 18-70 years in good health.

The chain couples TRBV7-7 to TRBJ2-5; absent DNA, TCRdb's TRBD2 call cannot be checked. CDR1 and CDR2 (germline): SSHAT, FNYEAQ (reference sequence). The CDR3 extends over 15 amino acids. The CDR3 loop reads CASSLGSGVLETQYF.

The chain recombines TRBV7-2 with TRBJ2-7. CDR1 is SGHTA and CDR2 is FQGNSA in the germline V gene. There are 14 residues in the CDR3. The CDR3 protein is CASSLGVVTYEQYF.

The J gene is TRBJ1-5, the V gene TRBV2; TCRdb's D gene call, TRBD1, goes unchecked for lack of DNA. This CDR3 spans 14 amino acids. CDR1 is SNHLY, CDR2 FYNNEI, per germline. CDR3 protein: CASNGQGAYQPQHF.

The V call is TRBV6-1, the J call TRBJ1-2; as DNA is missing, the TRBD1 call by TCRdb cannot be tested. Germline loops: CDR1 MNHNS, CDR2 SASEGT. This CDR3 contains 13 residues. CDR3 sequence reads: CASTPQFLYGYTF.

The chain recombines TRBV9 with TRBJ2-3; the D call from TCRdb, TRBD1, cannot be confirmed without DNA. This CDR3 comprises 16 residues. Per germline, CDR1 SGDLS and CDR2 YYNGEE. The CDR3 is CASSAYGTRNPDTQYF.

The genes are TRBV11-2 and TRBJ1-5; checking the TCRdb D call of TRBD1 is not possible without DNA. Germline V gene sequence: CDR1 SGHAT, CDR2 FQNNGV. This CDR3 comprises 16 residues. The CDR3 loop reads CASSLGTGHSNQPQHF. Using reference TRBV11-2 and TRBJ1-5 for the parts outside the CDR3, the full variable domain is EAGVAQSPRYKIIEKRQSVAFWCNPISGHATLYWYQQILGQGPKLLIQFQNNGVVDDSQLPKDRFSAERLKGVDSTLKIQPAKLEDSAVYLCASSLGTGHSNQPQHFGDGTRLSIL.

The rearrangement joins TRBV20-1 to TRBJ2-7; there is no DNA to check the TCRdb D call of TRBD1. CDR3 length: 13 amino acids. The germline V gene has CDR1 DFQATT and CDR2 SNEGSKA (reference sequence). The CDR3 sequence: CSASRGAAYEQYF.

The chain couples TRBV12-3 or TRBV12-4 to TRBJ2-7; TCRdb's D gene call, TRBD2, goes unchecked for lack of DNA. The CDR3 sequence is 14 residues long. The CDR3 sequence: CASSRTSGLAEQYF.

This rearrangement joins TRBV6-2 or TRBV6-3 to TRBJ1-4; as DNA is missing, the TRBD1 call by TCRdb cannot be tested. Germline CDR1 reads MNHEY; CDR2 reads SVGEGT. The CDR3 totals 13 residues. This chain's CDR3 is CAIAQGGNEKLFF.

This chain connects TRBV11-1 to TRBJ2-2; no DNA is available, so the TRBD2 call from TCRdb remains unchecked. This CDR3 has 20 amino acids. Per germline, CDR1 SGHAT and CDR2 FQDESV (reference sequence). CDR3 sequence: CASSHSGGLALVANTGELFF.

The V and J genes are TRBV6-1 and TRBJ2-7; as DNA is missing, the TRBD1 call by TCRdb cannot be tested. The CDR3 has 17 amino acids. Germline CDR1 and CDR2: MNHNS and SASEGT. The CDR3 region is CASSNRGGETGLYEQYF.

This chain connects TRBV2 to TRBJ2-2; TCRdb designates TRBD1, a call that cannot be tested without DNA. Germline lookup yields CDR1 SNHLY and CDR2 FYNNEI. CDR3 length equals 14 residues. This chain's CDR3 is CASSYIQGSKELFF.

This sequence joins TRBV12-3 or TRBV12-4 and TRBJ2-1; TCRdb's D call of TRBD1 is untestable without DNA. The CDR3 is 12 residues long. This chain's CDR3 is CASNPYEGEQFF.

The rearrangement links TRBV29-1 to TRBJ1-2. Germline loops: CDR1 SQVTM, CDR2 ANQGSEA. The CDR3 length is 11 residues. CDR3 residues: CSVVGVRGYTF.

The CDR3 sequence is CASSPRDIYNEQFF. The V call is TRBV6-1, the J call TRBJ2-1; the TRBD2 assignment by TCRdb is unverifiable without DNA. The CDR3 loop spans 14 amino acids. The germline V gene encodes CDR1 MNHNS and CDR2 SASEGT.

V gene TRBV5-1 combines with J gene TRBJ2-7; the D call of TRBD1 rests on TCRdb alone, since no DNA is present to check it. The germline V gene encodes CDR1 SGHRS and CDR2 YFSETQ. The CDR3 length is 17 residues. The CDR3: CASSFLGTGSVRYEQYF.